This T cell receptor (beta chain) emerged from a study of response to subunit inactivated influenza vaccine. Many counts were recorded for this clonotype. Its antigen remains unknown. One entry per CDR3 protein results from TCRdb running MiXCR on the RT-PCR reads. The sample has 450,000 to 600,000 distinct CDR3 sequences; approximately 7.2% are singletons. Germline V gene data show CDR1 as SGHAT and CDR2 as FQNNGV. This CDR3 has 15 residues. Unmatched junction bases numbered 5, after V lost 6 bases and J lost 4 bases. Study-wide findings and caveats: The authors offered the suggestion that each seasonal influenza vaccination recruits few new T cells.

Sequencing used PBMCs from blood, obtained 23 months after vaccination. This chain connects TRBV11-2 to TRBJ2-2; the match to TRBD1 covers 10 bases. This clonotype originated in a man aged 50 to 69 who received an inactivated influenza vaccine. The CDR3: CASRAGTGVTGELFF. CDR3 nucleotide sequence: TGTGCCAGCAGGGCCGGGACAGGGGTCACCGGGGAGCTGTTTTTT. The full variable domain, completed using reference TRBV11-2 and TRBJ2-2, is EAGVAQSPRYKIIEKRQSVAFWCNPISGHATLYWYQQILGQGPKLLIQFQNNGVVDDSQLPKDRFSAERLKGVDSTLKIQPAKLEDSAVYLCASRAGTGVTGELFFGEGSRLTVL.